Sequencing of this TCR beta chain was carried out in a study of blood T cells in healthy people across ages. Study conclusions and caveats: Compared with aged donors, long-lived donors showed fewer expanded clones, suggesting selection. Older age coincided with a roughly linear decline in TCR beta diversity per million T cells. Bulk PBMC profiling left naive and antigen-experienced comparisons inconclusive.

Then a second PCR, running about 6 to 11 cycles, was carried out with a sample-barcoded 5' primer and a J-beta primer mix. TCRdb reanalysed the 5' RACE reads using MiXCR and keeps one entry per CDR3 protein. Of about 780,000 distinct CDR3 sequences listed, approximately 24% are singletons. J lost 9 bases, V lost 4 bases, and 11 bases had no gene match. This CDR3 region has 15 residues. Germline V CDR1 and CDR2: SGHNT, YYREEE (reference sequence). This clonotype was counted only a few times. What it binds is unknown. This sample also belongs to another study, concerning T cells of mothers and their children. From that report: Some 2.8 million TCR beta reads per child versus over 9 million per mother.

The TCR comes from a boy between 10 and 17 years old in good health. The sequenced sample was blood. The chain recombines TRBV5-4 with TRBJ2-1; TRBD1 matches at 9 bases. CDR3 coding DNA: TGTGCCAGCAGCGATGCCGGGACAGGGAGGATTGAGCAGTTCTTC. Its translation is CASSDAGTGRIEQFF.